The sample holds a few counts of the clone carrying this T cell receptor beta chain. The data were obtained in a study of regulatory T cells in long-lasting Graves disease. Arm-PCR of CDR3 regions and iRepertoire HTBI primers were used to build TCR beta libraries. A single record per CDR3 protein comes from TCRdb applying MiXCR to the multiplex PCR reads. The sample yields about 440,000 distinct CDR3 sequences, more than 12% seen once. Time point defined: newly diagnosed GD, antithyroid drugs for less than 3 months. Preparation of the TCR library used RNA extracted from PBMCs. The V segment lost 0 bases and the J segment 5 bases; nucleotides outside the gene matches: 6. CDR1 is LNHDA and CDR2 is SQIVND in the germline V gene (reference sequence). The CDR3 is 15 amino acids. The data also belong to a second study, concerning T cells in Graves' hyperthyroidism and ophthalmopathy.

Material: peripheral blood mononuclear cells (PBMCs), obtained at new diagnosis, from a patient treated with antithyroid drugs. The sequence was collected from a woman younger than 45 with Graves disease. The genes are TRBV19 and TRBJ2-5; TRBD2 matches at 7 bases. DNA of the CDR3: TGTGCCAGTAGTATAGATATGCGGGAGAAGGAGACCCAGTACTTC. This codes for CASSIDMREKETQYF.